This TCR beta chain came from a study of Tregs in tolerant kidney transplant recipients. Germline CDR1 is KGHSH and CDR2 is LQKENI. The length of the CDR3 is 15 residues. V trimming: 3 bases; J trimming: 3 bases; junction bases outside the gene matches: 6. Findings and limits, study-wide: Activated donor B cell expansion appeared to reveal the most relevant donor-specific TCRbeta repertoire. Findings come from small patient numbers and require larger validation.

CD4+CD25+CD127- Tregs, CD4+CD25- non-Tregs, CD4 and CD8 cells were sorted. A note on this clone: Its antigen is undetermined.

This table comes from immunoSEQ multiplex PCR, and its TCRdb copy is limited to in-frame clones, with some not included. The table shows 75,000 to 100,000 clones, with approximately 90% occurring only once. The source material was CD8+ T cells from blood. The rearrangement uses TRBV18 and TRBJ2-3; 7 bases map to TRBD2. This sequence originates from a human donor in good health. The chain's CDR3 is CASSPGGRGTDTQYF. CDR3 DNA sequence: TGTGCCAGCTCACCGGGAGGGAGAGGTACAGATACGCAGTATTTT.